Below, 15 T cell receptor beta chains from the same sample are listed, as sequenced in a study of blood T cell repertoires in COVID-19. Libraries were prepared by immunoSEQ multiplex PCR; TCRdb keeps only in-frame clonotypes and omits some of them. The sample includes some 270,000 clones, about nine tenths seen only once; the top ten take approximately 9%. What was sequenced was peripheral blood. Receptor source: a man between 40 and 49 years old with active or convalescent COVID-19.

The chain links TRBV6-5 to TRBJ2-7, with 7 bases lining up with TRBD2. The CDR3 has 15 residues. Germline CDR1 reads MNHEY; CDR2 reads SVGAGI. V lost 6 bases to trimming and J lost 7 bases; unmatched junction nucleotides: 15. CDR3 DNA: TGTGCCAGCAGAACCGGGGGGAGCGGGTCAGGGGAGCAGTACTTC. It yields the protein CASRTGGSGSGEQYF.

This chain joins TRBV2 and TRBJ1-5; 7 nucleotides align to TRBD1. Per the germline V gene, CDR1 is SNHLY and CDR2 is FYNNEI. Trimming cost V 4 bases and J 3 bases; bases outside gene matches: 3. The CDR3 has 14 amino acids. CDR3 coding DNA: TGTGCCAGCAGTGCGGGACAGTTCAATCAGCCCCAGCATTTT. Its translation: CASSAGQFNQPQHF. The full variable domain, completed using reference TRBV2 and TRBJ1-5, is EPEVTQTPSHQVTQMGQEVILRCVPISNHLYFYWYRQILGQKVEFLVSFYNNEISEKSEIFDDQFSVERPDGSNFTLKIRSTKLEDSAMYFCASSAGQFNQPQHFGDGTRLSIL.

This clone showed up just a few times. This chain connects TRBV7-6 to TRBJ2-1; the D is unclear. Trimming pared 5 bases from V and 3 bases from J, leaving 11 bases between. The CDR3 loop spans 14 amino acids. In germline, CDR1 is SGHVS, CDR2 FNYEAQ. The CDR3 bases are TGTGCCAGCAGCCAACAAGAGGTCTACAATGAGCAGTTCTTC. Protein product: CASSQQEVYNEQFF.

For the CDR3, the DNA is TGTGCCAGCAGCTTCAAGTGGGGCCCCTCTGGAAACACCATATATTTT. This sequence encodes CASSFKWGPSGNTIYF. The J gene is TRBJ1-3, the V gene TRBV7-2; possible D gene TRBD1, 5 bases. The CDR3 runs 16 residues. Per the germline V gene, CDR1 is SGHTA and CDR2 is FQGNSA. The ends were cut back, 3 bases at V and 0 bases at J, with 12 bases in the middle.

The chain employs TRBV6-5 and TRBJ1-6; TRBD1 aligns across 9 bases. Losses at the gene ends were 10 bases for V and 7 bases for J; bases not matched to a gene: 5. This CDR3 has 13 residues. Germline lookup yields CDR1 MNHEY and CDR2 SVGAGI. CDR3 region: CAITGTGNSPLHF. CDR3 DNA sequence: TGTGCCATTACCGGGACAGGGAATTCACCCCTCCACTTT.

The CDR3 nucleotides are TGTGCCAGCTCACCACCGGGGCAGAGTGGGAACACCGGGGAGCTGTTTTTT. It codes for CASSPPGQSGNTGELFF. This chain links TRBV18 with TRBJ2-2, with D possibly being TRBD1 (5 bases). The CDR3 is 17 amino acids. Germline V lookup: CDR1 KGHSH, CDR2 LQKENI. Trimming cost V 0 bases and J 1 base, with 12 bases left between them.

This chain links TRBV18 with TRBJ2-5, with D perhaps TRBD2 (5 bases). Trimming pared 4 bases from V and 2 bases from J, leaving 8 bases between. Germline V gene data show CDR1 as KGHSH and CDR2 as LQKENI. CDR3 length equals 13 residues. CDR3 region: CASSRSVQETQYF. The CDR3 DNA reads as TGTGCCAGCTCACGTAGCGTTCAAGAGACCCAGTACTTC.

The genes are TRBV9 and TRBJ1-2, with 8 bases lining up with TRBD1. CDR3 length: 14 residues. CDR1 and CDR2 (germline): SGDLS, YYNGEE. V lost 3 bases to trimming and J lost 7 bases; unmatched junction nucleotides: 8. This chain's CDR3 is CASSALTGGGGYTF. As DNA, the CDR3 is TGTGCCAGCAGCGCCCTAACAGGGGGGGGTGGCTACACCTTC.

The V call is TRBV30, the J call TRBJ1-2; 9 nucleotides align to TRBD1. The CDR3 runs 15 residues. Looked up from germline, CDR1 is GTSNPN and CDR2 is SVGIG (reference sequence). V lost 3 bases, J lost 5 bases, and 10 bases stayed unmatched. The CDR3 DNA is TGTGCCTGGAGGTCTGACAGGGGGTTTTGGTATGGCTACACCTTC. It encodes CAWRSDRGFWYGYTF.

This chain joins TRBV9 and TRBJ1-1; D is ambiguous. The CDR3 is 13 amino acids. Looked up from germline, CDR1 is SGDLS and CDR2 is YYNGEE. V was shortened by 4 bases and J by 3 bases, with 10 bases between the two germline ends. The CDR3 region is CASSPTADTEAFF. The CDR3 region has the DNA TGTGCCAGCAGCCCAACGGCGGACACTGAAGCTTTCTTT.

This sequence joins TRBV9 and TRBJ1-2, with 7 bases aligning to TRBD1. Unmatched junction bases numbered 3, after V lost 0 bases and J lost 1 base. The CDR3 has 15 residues. Germline lookup yields CDR1 SGDLS and CDR2 YYNGEE. CDR3 in DNA: TGTGCCAGCAGCGTAGCGGCAGGGGGTAACTATGGCTACACCTTC. It translates to CASSVAAGGNYGYTF.

The chain employs TRBV5-6 and TRBJ2-2; 7 nucleotides agree with TRBD1. Germline lookup yields CDR1 SGHDT and CDR2 YYEEEE. The CDR3 has 14 amino acids. Losses at the gene ends were 4 bases for V and 3 bases for J; bases not matched to a gene: 3. CDR3 DNA sequence: TGTGCCAGCAGCCAGACAGGGTACACCGGGGAGCTGTTTTTT. This encodes CASSQTGYTGELFF.

The V and J genes are TRBV5-1 and TRBJ2-3, with 7 bases that match TRBD1. The germline V gene encodes CDR1 SGHRS and CDR2 YFSETQ. V shed 0 bases, J shed 3 bases, and the junction held 4 bases outside the gene matches. The CDR3 covers 15 residues. The CDR3 DNA reads TGCGCCAGCAGCTTGGATTCGACAGGGACAGATACGCAGTATTTT. Protein product: CASSLDSTGTDTQYF.

The count of this clone is one. The rearrangement uses TRBV6-5 and TRBJ1-1, with D perhaps matching TRBD1 (5 bases). The CDR3 runs 13 residues. V gave up 7 bases and J gave up 3 bases, with 12 bases separating them. Germline loops: CDR1 MNHEY, CDR2 SVGAGI. DNA for the CDR3: TGTGCCAGCACCCCGCGGGGGGACACTGAAGCTTTCTTT. It specifies CASTPRGDTEAFF.

This chain links TRBV6-6 with TRBJ2-5, with 7 nucleotides matching TRBD1. Trimming cost V 5 bases and J 5 bases; bases outside gene matches: 11. The germline V gene encodes CDR1 MNHNY and CDR2 SVGAGI (reference sequence). The CDR3 consists of 15 residues. CDR3 region: CASSIRQGLGETQYF. In DNA, the CDR3 is TGTGCCAGCAGTATCCGACAGGGTTTAGGGGAGACCCAGTACTTC.